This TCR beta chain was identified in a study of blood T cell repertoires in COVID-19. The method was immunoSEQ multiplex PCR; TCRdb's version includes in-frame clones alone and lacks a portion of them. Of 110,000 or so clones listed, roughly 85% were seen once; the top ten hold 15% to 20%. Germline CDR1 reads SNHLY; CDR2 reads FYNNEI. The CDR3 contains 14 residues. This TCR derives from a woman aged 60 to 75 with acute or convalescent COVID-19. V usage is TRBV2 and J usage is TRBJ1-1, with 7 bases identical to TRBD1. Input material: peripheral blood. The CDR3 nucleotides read TGTGCTACTCTTCGGGACAGATGGAACACTGAAGCTTTCTTT. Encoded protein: CATLRDRWNTEAFF.